The present entry profiles one T cell receptor beta chain with its context. Its target antigen remains unknown. No base quality information exists; no much larger clone differs at one position. The library was produced with PCR. The listed sequencing device is Illumina HiSeq 2500. TCR library preparation used molecular barcoding, with unique molecular identifiers applied to normalize quantification of the TCRbeta repertoire. In TCRdb, the public reads were trimmed at Q25 with fastp and aligned with MiXCR, with productive beta chains retained. CDR3 protein sequences are deduplicated, and each keeps its most common genes and DNA. Here the sample has approximately 130,000 distinct CDR3 sequences; about 9.5% occur a single time. The top ten constitute 20% to 30% of the sample. Germline trimming amounts to 5 bases on V and 7 bases on J, with 8 as the count of junction bases outside the gene matches. The CDR3 contains 16 residues, cysteine and phenylalanine counted. Only the CDR3 DNA stays, 48 bases, in frame from base 1. From the germline V gene (reference sequence), CDR1 is SEHNR and CDR2 is FQNEAQ.

The treatment or condition label for this specimen denotes: allogeneic hematopoietic cell transplantation with graft depleted of TCRalphabeta T cells and CD19 B cells. The children who served as transplant recipients had been given grafts of TCRalphabeta/CD19-depleted allogeneic hematopoietic cells. The sample belongs to a study of T-cell reconstitution after alpha-beta-depleted transplantation in children (dated by TCRdb to between 2015 and 2016). The study in broad terms: The study quantitatively tracked T-cell immune reconstitution after TCRalphabeta/CD19-depleted allogeneic hematopoietic cell transplantation in children using TCR repertoire profiling. Points the paper makes about the study in general: Over subsequent months, a decline in hyperexpanded clone frequencies was noted, and after one year, T-cell counts and TCRbeta diversity were mostly ascribed to newly produced T cells. The apparently early recovery of alphabetaT-cell counts about two months after transplant reportedly depended on only several hundred rapidly expanded clones that came from non-depleted graft cells. The high TCRbeta diversity at day 60 in some patients was ascribed to recipient T cells and intrathymic progenitors that had survived conditioning.

The rearranged segments are TRBV7-9 and TRBJ2-1; 13 bases in the middle match TRBD2. Sequencing used PBMCs, mostly from graft donor cells, obtained 180 days after TCRalphabeta/CD19-depleted stem cell transplant. This clonotype originated in a girl in the first two years of life who had a stem cell transplant for combined immunodeficiency, so the T cells may come from the graft donor. Here the CDR3 is given as CASSRTSGRATNEQFF. The bases are TGTGCCAGCAGCAGGACTAGCGGGAGAGCAACAAATGAGCAGTTCTTC.